The 16 T cell receptor beta chains below were found in one sample sequenced in a study of monozygotic twins with inflammatory bowel disease. Following a re-call of the 5' RACE reads, TCRdb has one entry per CDR3 protein and lacks DNA. The specimen's table records over 350,000 distinct CDR3 sequences. Sequenced: blood. These receptors were taken from a human donor with ulcerative colitis or Crohn's disease, or a healthy co-twin of an affected twin (not recorded which).

V is TRBV6-2 or TRBV6-3 and J is TRBJ2-7; TCRdb proposes TRBD1, but this gene call is untestable without DNA. In germline, CDR1 is MNHEY, CDR2 SVGEGT. The length of the CDR3 is 16 residues. CDR3 sequence: CASSYAFPGNPYEQYF.

The chain carries TRBV15 and TRBJ2-3; TCRdb's assignment of TRBD2 cannot be checked, as there is no DNA. From germline, CDR1 is LNHNV and CDR2 YYDKDF (reference sequence). CDR3 length equals 16 residues. The CDR3 protein is CATSNWRGDPTDTQYF.

The chain is built from TRBV2 and TRBJ1-2; TCRdb outputs TRBD1, but without DNA this stays unchecked. The CDR3 loop spans 12 amino acids. Germline CDR1 is SNHLY and CDR2 is FYNNEI. The CDR3 loop reads CATTERDYGYTF.

V is TRBV6-1 and J is TRBJ2-1. The V gene's germline CDR1 is MNHNS and CDR2 SASEGT. CDR3 length: 15 amino acids. The CDR3 here is CASSEDGMSYNEQFF.

The rearrangement joins TRBV11-2 to TRBJ2-7; the TCRdb D gene call, TRBD1, has no DNA to confirm it. The CDR3 totals 15 residues. Germline CDR1 is SGHAT and CDR2 is FQNNGV. Here the CDR3 reads CASSMTGETSYEQYF. The complete variable domain, with remaining parts taken from reference TRBV11-2 and TRBJ2-7, reads EAGVAQSPRYKIIEKRQSVAFWCNPISGHATLYWYQQILGQGPKLLIQFQNNGVVDDSQLPKDRFSAERLKGVDSTLKIQPAKLEDSAVYLCASSMTGETSYEQYFGPGTRLTVT.

The rearrangement links TRBV29-1 to TRBJ2-6. The germline V gene encodes CDR1 SQVTM and CDR2 ANQGSEA. CDR3 size: 14 residues. CDR3: CSVGKSSGANVLTF.

This chain uses TRBV12-3 or TRBV12-4 with TRBJ2-5; the D gene TCRdb calls, TRBD1, cannot be checked with no DNA. The CDR3 sequence is 15 residues long. The CDR3 loop reads CASSLGGAQQETQYF.

The chain carries TRBV5-1 and TRBJ2-7. The CDR3 extends over 15 amino acids. Per the germline V gene, CDR1 is SGHRS and CDR2 is YFSETQ. The CDR3: CASSLVPGSSYEQYF.

The chain employs TRBV20-1 and TRBJ2-2; checking the TCRdb D call of TRBD2 is not possible without DNA. The CDR3 contains 17 residues. From germline, CDR1 is DFQATT and CDR2 SNEGSKA (reference sequence). CDR3 in amino acids: CSARTSGGAFGTGELFF.

The chain links TRBV6-2 or TRBV6-3 to TRBJ2-5; lacking DNA, the TRBD1 call made by TCRdb goes unchecked. CDR1 and CDR2 from the germline V gene are MNHEY and SVGEGT. CDR3 length: 14 residues. The CDR3 loop reads CASSYVSGTETQYF.

The V call is TRBV6-1, the J call TRBJ1-3. The length of the CDR3 is 14 residues. Per the germline V gene, CDR1 is MNHNS and CDR2 is SASEGT. CDR3 in amino acids: CASSERNSGNTIYF.

V usage is TRBV5-4 and J usage is TRBJ2-1; without DNA, the TCRdb call of TRBD2 cannot be checked. This CDR3 spans 18 amino acids. Germline V gene sequence: CDR1 SGHNT, CDR2 YYREEE (reference sequence). The CDR3 sequence: CASSFQASGVSSYNEQFF.

The V gene is TRBV10-3, the J gene TRBJ2-7; TCRdb's D gene call, TRBD2, goes unchecked for lack of DNA. CDR1 ENHRY and CDR2 SYGVKD come from the germline V gene. This CDR3 spans 17 amino acids. The CDR3 region is CAISESPASLVVYEQYF.

This chain uses TRBV18 with TRBJ2-7; the D gene TCRdb calls, TRBD2, cannot be checked with no DNA. Per the germline V gene, CDR1 is KGHSH and CDR2 is LQKENI. The CDR3 is 15 residues long. The CDR3 loop is CASSPSSGGQYEQYF.

This chain uses TRBV6-2 or TRBV6-3 with TRBJ2-5. There are 17 residues in the CDR3. CDR1 is MNHEY, CDR2 SVGEGT, per germline. The CDR3 protein is CASSENPRPNWGETQYF.

The J gene is TRBJ2-7, the V gene TRBV12-3 or TRBV12-4; TCRdb reports TRBD1, a call that lacks DNA to check it against. CDR3 length: 15 amino acids. The chain's CDR3 is CASSLGTGADYEQYF.